Below, one TCR beta chain is given with its context. Its target is not known. The CDR3 is 14 amino acids. Per the germline V gene, CDR1 is SNHLY and CDR2 is FYNNEI. Trimming took 6 bases from V and 0 from J, leaving 10 bases between them. For each sample, template was around 600 ng of bulk tumor genomic DNA. Multiple biopsies spaced far apart were taken from each primary tumor during surgery. The patients were newly diagnosed with non-small cell lung cancer, had not been treated, and had curative surgery. Those donating were patients (newly diagnosed with non-small cell lung cancer) who were having surgery with curative intent. These data are taken from a study of immune heterogeneity within non-small cell lung tumors. At the level of the study: There was 1 tumor not otherwise specified, along with nine to eleven non-squamous carcinomas and 4 squamous cell carcinomas. The study's findings and limits: Most high-frequency T-cell receptor beta clonotypes were specific to a single patient.

A multiplex PCR containing 32 V primers and 13 J primers was used to amplify TCR beta CDR3. TCRdb used MiXCR to reprocess the multiplex PCR reads, holding one entry per CDR3 protein. The data hold tens of thousands of distinct CDR3 sequences, with 25% to 30% observed a single time. The genes are TRBV2 and TRBJ2-3; a weak D match, TRBD1 (6 bases). Material: lung tumor tissue. The sequence was collected from a man aged 35-49 years with non-small cell lung cancer. DNA of the CDR3: TGTGCCAGCAGAGCAGGGGCTAGCACAGATACGCAGTATTTT. Its protein product is CASRAGASTDTQYF.